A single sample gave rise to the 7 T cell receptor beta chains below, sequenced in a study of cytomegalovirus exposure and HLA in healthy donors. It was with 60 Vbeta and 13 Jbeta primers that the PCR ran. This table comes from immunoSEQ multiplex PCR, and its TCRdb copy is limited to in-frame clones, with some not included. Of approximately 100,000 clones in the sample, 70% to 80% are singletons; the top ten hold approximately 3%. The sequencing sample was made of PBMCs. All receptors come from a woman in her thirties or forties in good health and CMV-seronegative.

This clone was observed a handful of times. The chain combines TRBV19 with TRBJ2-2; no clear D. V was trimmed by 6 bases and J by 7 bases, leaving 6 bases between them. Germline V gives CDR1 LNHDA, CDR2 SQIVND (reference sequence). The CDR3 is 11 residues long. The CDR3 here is CASRTFGELFF. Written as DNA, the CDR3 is TGTGCCAGTAGGACATTCGGGGAGCTGTTTTTT.

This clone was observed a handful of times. The CDR3 DNA reads as TGTGCCTGGAGTGCGGGGGTAGAGACCCAGTACTTC. This codes for CAWSAGVETQYF. This chain uses TRBV30 with TRBJ2-5; D might be TRBD2 (6 bases). This CDR3 has 12 residues. Trimming took 1 base from V and 4 from J, leaving 7 bases between them. From germline, CDR1 is GTSNPN and CDR2 SVGIG (reference sequence).

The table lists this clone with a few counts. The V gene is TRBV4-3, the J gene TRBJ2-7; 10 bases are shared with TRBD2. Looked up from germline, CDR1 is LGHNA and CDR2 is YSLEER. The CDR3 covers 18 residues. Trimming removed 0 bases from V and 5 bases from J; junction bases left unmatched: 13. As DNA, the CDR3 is TGCGCCAGCAGCCAAGACCTCCCCAGCGGGGGGGAATTGAACGAGCAGTACTTC. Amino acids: CASSQDLPSGGELNEQYF.

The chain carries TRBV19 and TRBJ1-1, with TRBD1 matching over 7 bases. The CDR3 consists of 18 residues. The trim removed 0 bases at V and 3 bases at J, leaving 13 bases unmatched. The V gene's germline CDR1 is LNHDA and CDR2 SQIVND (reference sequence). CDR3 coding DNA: TGTGCCAGTAGTATAGATCCTCAGGACAGGATCTTTGACACTGAAGCTTTCTTT. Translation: CASSIDPQDRIFDTEAFF.

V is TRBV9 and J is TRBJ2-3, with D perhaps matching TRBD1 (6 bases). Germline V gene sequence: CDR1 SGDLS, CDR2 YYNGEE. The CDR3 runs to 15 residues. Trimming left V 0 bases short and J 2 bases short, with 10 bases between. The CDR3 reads CASSVVSGATDTQYF. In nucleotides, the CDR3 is TGTGCCAGCAGCGTAGTCTCAGGGGCCACAGATACGCAGTATTTT.

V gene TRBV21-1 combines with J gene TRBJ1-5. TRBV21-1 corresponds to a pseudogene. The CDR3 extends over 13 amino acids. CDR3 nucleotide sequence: TGTGCCAGCAGCCCCCGAAAAAGAGGGCCCCAGCATTTT. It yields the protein CASSPRKRGPQHF.

DNA for the CDR3: TGTGCCAGCGGCCCGGAGTTTAACTCCTACAATGAGCAGTTCTTC. It translates to CASGPEFNSYNEQFF. The chain links TRBV7-2 to TRBJ2-1; D is unresolved. Trimming pared 8 bases from V and 0 bases from J, leaving 14 bases between. The CDR3 contains 15 residues. Germline-derived CDR1 and CDR2 are SGHTA and FQGNSA.